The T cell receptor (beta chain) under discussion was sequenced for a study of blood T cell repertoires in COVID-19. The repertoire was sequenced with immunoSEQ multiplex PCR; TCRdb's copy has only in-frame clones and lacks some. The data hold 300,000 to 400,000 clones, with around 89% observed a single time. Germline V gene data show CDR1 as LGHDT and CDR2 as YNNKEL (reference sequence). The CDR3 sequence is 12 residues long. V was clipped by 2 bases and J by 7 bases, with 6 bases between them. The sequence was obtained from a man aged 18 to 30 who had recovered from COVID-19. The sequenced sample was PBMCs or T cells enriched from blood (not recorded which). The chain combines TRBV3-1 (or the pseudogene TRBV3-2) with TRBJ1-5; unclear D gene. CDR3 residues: CASSQSEQPQHF. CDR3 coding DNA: TGTGCCAGCAGCCAATCCGAGCAGCCCCAGCATTTT.